This is a list of T cell receptor beta chains from one sample in a study of human T cells and chemical hapten exposure. TCRdb re-called the 5' RACE reads with MiXCR, one entry per CDR3 protein. Of roughly 82,000 distinct CDR3 sequences in the sample, about 16% were seen once. The receptors derive from a female donor in good health. The CDR3 runs from the conserved cysteine through the conserved F or W. D genes are given only for firm matches. Only part of the rows carry a size: once, few, many, or a class if the clone is expanded.

d_gene,abundance,v_gene,j_gene,CDR3aa,CDR3nt
-,-,TRBV20-1,TRBJ1-4,CSAIRGREKLFF,TGCAGTGCTATCCGGGGGCGGGAAAAACTGTTTTTT
TRBD2,few,TRBV6-4,TRBJ2-1,CASSEVISGGSEQFF,TGTGCCAGCAGTGAGGTGATTAGCGGGGGCTCTGAGCAGTTCTTC
-,many,TRBV12-3/TRBV12-4,TRBJ2-3,CASSLDPTDTQYF,TGTGCCAGCAGCTTGGACCCCACAGATACGCAGTATTTT
-,few,TRBV30,TRBJ2-3,CAWAGTGDTQYF,TGTGCCTGGGCCGGGACTGGAGATACGCAGTATTTT
-,few,TRBV20-1,TRBJ1-1,CSASWGLSNTEAFF,TGCAGTGCTAGTTGGGGACTATCGAACACTGAAGCTTTCTTT
-,-,TRBV10-3,TRBJ1-2,CAISEGTQYGYTF,TGTGCCATCAGTGAGGGGACGCAGTATGGCTACACCTTC
-,-,TRBV2,TRBJ1-2,CASSEKGTYGYTF,TGTGCCAGCAGTGAAAAGGGAACCTATGGCTACACCTTC
-,few,TRBV20-1,TRBJ2-5,CSARDSGVETQYF,TGCAGTGCTAGAGATAGTGGGGTCGAGACCCAGTACTTC
TRBD1,-,TRBV6-6,TRBJ1-1,CASSLQGDTTEAFF,TGTGCCAGCAGTTTACAGGGGGATACCACTGAAGCTTTCTTT
-,many,TRBV20-1,TRBJ2-3,CSARDRWADYSVF,TGCAGTGCTAGAGATCGGTGGGCTGACTACAGTGTTTTT
-,-,TRBV28,TRBJ2-3,CASRGRGIDTQYF,TGTGCCAGCAGAGGAAGGGGTATAGATACGCAGTATTTT
TRBD1,-,TRBV24-1,TRBJ2-3,CATRDRPTDTQYF,TGTGCCACCAGGGACAGGCCCACAGATACGCAGTATTTT
-,-,TRBV7-8,TRBJ1-6,CASSWGLQDSNSPLHF,TGTGCCAGCAGCTGGGGACTACAGGACTCCAATTCACCCCTCCACTTT
-,-,TRBV25-1,TRBJ1-4,CASSSSTGRLIPNEKLFF,TGTGCCAGCAGCTCCTCTACAGGACGGCTCATTCCTAATGAAAAACTGTTTTTT
-,-,TRBV30,TRBJ2-1,CAWSWEYAYNEQFF,TGTGCCTGGAGTTGGGAGTACGCCTACAATGAGCAGTTCTTC
-,-,TRBV7-2,TRBJ2-3,CASSSPPGRRQDTQYF,TGTGCCAGCAGCTCCCCCCCGGGGAGGCGTCAAGATACGCAGTATTTT
-,-,TRBV28,TRBJ2-7,CASSTLPYEQYF,TGTGCCAGCAGTACCCTTCCCTACGAGCAGTACTTC
TRBD2,-,TRBV27,TRBJ2-1,CASRSGARYNEQFF,TGTGCCAGCCGGAGCGGGGCCCGTTACAATGAGCAGTTCTTC
-,once,TRBV13,TRBJ1-1,CASSPETGDTEAFF,TGTGCCAGCAGCCCAGAGACGGGGGACACTGAAGCTTTCTTT
-,-,TRBV7-8,TRBJ2-5,CASSPKTGEEETQYF,TGTGCCAGCAGCCCAAAGACAGGAGAGGAGGAGACCCAGTACTTC
-,many,TRBV6-5,TRBJ1-2,CASSYSISRGSYTF,TGTGCCAGCAGTTACTCGATCTCTCGAGGCAGCTACACCTTC
-,few,TRBV9,TRBJ1-5,CASSVDATPQPQHF,TGTGCCAGCAGCGTAGATGCGACACCCCAGCCCCAGCATTTT
-,many,TRBV7-2,TRBJ1-2,CASTTKGDTKLNYGYTF,TGTGCCAGCACCACAAAGGGGGACACAAAACTTAACTATGGCTACACCTTC
-,-,TRBV20-1,TRBJ2-7,CSATATYEQYF,TGCAGTGCGACAGCAACCTACGAGCAGTACTTC
TRBD2,-,TRBV30,TRBJ2-2,CAWSRNLAGGNTGELFF,TGTGCCTGGAGCCGTAATCTAGCGGGGGGTAACACCGGGGAGCTGTTTTTT
-,few,TRBV30,TRBJ1-1,CAWSVLWGLKSEAFF,TGTGCCTGGAGTGTACTATGGGGGTTGAAAAGTGAAGCTTTCTTT
TRBD1,few,TRBV12-5,TRBJ1-1,CASGLSRDRGLRTEAFF,TGTGCTAGTGGTTTGTCCCGGGACAGGGGCCTTAGAACTGAAGCTTTCTTT
-,-,TRBV28,TRBJ2-7,CASTPPGTLYEQYF,TGTGCCAGCACCCCGCCCGGGACACTCTACGAGCAGTACTTC
-,few,TRBV12-3/TRBV12-4,TRBJ2-1,CASSSTTGMSSYNEQFF,TGTGCCAGCAGCTCAACGACAGGCATGAGCTCCTACAATGAGCAGTTCTTC
-,-,TRBV5-1,TRBJ1-5,CASSLGGISNQPQHF,TGCGCCAGCAGCTTGGGCGGGATAAGCAATCAGCCCCAGCATTTT
TRBD1,few,TRBV7-2,TRBJ1-1,CASSLGQSMGAFF,TGTGCCAGCAGCTTGGGACAGTCAATGGGAGCTTTCTTT
TRBD2,-,TRBV27,TRBJ2-3,CASRKVGLADPTDTQYF,TGTGCCAGCAGGAAAGTGGGACTAGCGGACCCCACAGATACGCAGTATTTT
-,-,TRBV7-2,TRBJ2-3,CASSSQWSGDTQYF,TGTGCCAGCAGTTCCCAATGGTCAGGGGATACGCAGTATTTT
-,many,TRBV29-1,TRBJ2-3,CSVGRQGGGYTQYF,TGCAGCGTGGGTCGACAGGGAGGCGGATATACGCAGTATTTT
TRBD2,few,TRBV27,TRBJ2-3,CASSALAGGRRTQYF,TGTGCCAGCAGTGCACTAGCGGGGGGCAGAAGGACGCAGTATTTT
TRBD2,few,TRBV10-1,TRBJ2-3,CASMSGLAGADTQYF,TGCGCCAGCATGTCCGGACTAGCGGGGGCAGATACGCAGTATTTT
-,few,TRBV10-3,TRBJ2-6,CAIGRLAGSGANVLTF,TGTGCCATCGGCCGGCTGGCAGGCAGTGGGGCCAACGTCCTGACTTTC
-,few,TRBV18,TRBJ1-5,CASSGLRSNQPQHF,TGTGCCAGCTCGGGACTCCGTAGCAATCAGCCCCAGCATTTT
-,-,TRBV28,TRBJ1-1,CASSLSPRQGKAFF,TGTGCCAGCAGTTTATCCCCGAGGCAGGGGAAAGCTTTCTTT
-,-,TRBV6-1,TRBJ1-5,CASSDRQPNQPQHF,TGTGCCAGCAGTGATCGACAGCCCAATCAGCCCCAGCATTTT
TRBD1,-,TRBV24-1,TRBJ2-5,CATGGQGQETQYF,TGTGCCACCGGAGGACAGGGTCAAGAGACCCAGTACTTC
-,few,TRBV6-5,TRBJ1-6,CASGPRNSPLHF,TGTGCCAGCGGCCCCAGGAATTCACCCCTCCACTTT
-,few,TRBV24-1,TRBJ2-6,CATSEDRTSGANVLTF,TGTGCCACCAGTGAGGACAGAACCTCTGGGGCCAACGTCCTGACTTTC
-,-,TRBV13,TRBJ2-2,CASSLVSPRPSKKSTGELFF,TGTGCCAGCAGCTTAGTTTCACCGCGACCTTCAAAGAAAAGCACCGGGGAGCTGTTTTTT
TRBD2,-,TRBV29-1,TRBJ2-7,CSARGTSGTSEQYF,TGCAGCGCTCGCGGGACTAGCGGGACTTCCGAGCAGTACTTC
-,few,TRBV6-1,TRBJ2-3,CASKGALWTESTDTQYF,TGTGCCAGCAAGGGAGCATTATGGACAGAAAGCACAGATACGCAGTATTTT
-,-,TRBV2,TRBJ2-7,CASKSAVGEQYF,TGTGCCAGCAAAAGTGCAGTCGGGGAGCAGTACTTC
TRBD2,-,TRBV7-2,TRBJ2-3,CASSARLAGGADTQYF,TGTGCCAGCAGCGCCCGACTAGCGGGGGGTGCAGATACGCAGTATTTT
-,few,TRBV16,TRBJ2-7,CASSQSRGTYEQYF,TGTGCCAGCAGCCAATCTAGGGGTACCTACGAGCAGTACTTC
-,many,TRBV6-2/TRBV6-3,TRBJ2-3,CASSRSTDTQYF,TGTGCCAGCAGCCGGAGCACAGATACGCAGTATTTT
-,few,TRBV4-1,TRBJ2-5,CASSQDRVMTQYF,TGCGCCAGCAGCCAAGATCGGGTTATGACCCAGTACTTC